A single sample is the source of the 31 T cell receptor beta chains below, sequenced in a study of T cell repertoires in cytomegalovirus infection. No antigen has been assigned to these receptors. TCRdb itself ran the reads through MiXCR, one entry per CDR3 protein. The table includes about half a million distinct CDR3 sequences, roughly 42% detected once. The source was cultured PBMCs, collected from culture after CMV antigen stimulation. The source is a human donor in good health (CMV status not recorded). Some clones in this sample may be carry-over from other donors' samples.

The chain links TRBV5-4 to TRBJ2-7, with D perhaps TRBD1 or TRBD2 (5 bases each). Germline V gives CDR1 SGHNT, CDR2 YYREEE (reference sequence). The length of the CDR3 is 14 residues. Trimming removed 4 bases from V and 2 bases from J, with 13 bases in between. The CDR3 reads CASSKRTGPYEQYF. CDR3 nucleotide sequence: TGTGCCAGCAGCAAACGGACGGGGCCCTACGAGCAGTACTTC.

The J gene is TRBJ2-2, the V gene TRBV4-1; weak D call: TRBD1 (5 bases). The V and J ends lost 3 bases and 1 base respectively, with 9 bases between them. This CDR3 spans 15 amino acids. Per the germline V gene, CDR1 is MGHRA and CDR2 is YSYEKL. The CDR3 DNA reads TGCGCCAGCAGCCAGAGCCAGGGGAACACCGGGGAGCTGTTTTTT. Translating it yields CASSQSQGNTGELFF.

This clonotype was seen only a few times. The chain carries TRBV7-2 and TRBJ2-3, with 10 bases lining up with TRBD2. Germline V CDR1 and CDR2: SGHTA, FQGNSA. The CDR3 totals 16 residues. J was trimmed by 6 bases and V by 5 bases; bases with no gene match: 11. The CDR3 DNA sequence: TGTGCCAGCAGCCCTCCGGGACTAGCGTTGAAGGATACGCAGTATTTT. Translated: CASSPPGLALKDTQYF.

The V call is TRBV19, the J call TRBJ2-1, with 10 bases matching TRBD2. Germline V gene sequence: CDR1 LNHDA, CDR2 SQIVND (reference sequence). V was clipped by 5 bases and J by 0 bases; unmatched bases: 10. CDR3 length: 18 residues. The CDR3 here is CASSVTSGPLSSYNEQFF. In DNA form, the CDR3 reads TGTGCCAGTAGTGTGACTAGCGGGCCTTTGAGCTCCTACAATGAGCAGTTCTTC.

This chain joins TRBV11-1 and TRBJ2-1; tentatively, D is TRBD2 (6 bases). The V end lost 5 bases, the J end lost 8 bases, and 10 bases lay between the germline ends. The CDR3 has 12 amino acids. CDR1 SGHAT and CDR2 FQDESV come from the germline V gene (reference sequence). CDR3 nucleotides: TGTGCCAGCAGCCCCTGGAGGGATGAGCAGTTCTTC. It is translated as CASSPWRDEQFF.

This clonotype was observed a handful of times. The chain has TRBV11-2 and TRBJ2-2; the D gene is possibly TRBD2 (5 bases). The CDR3 consists of 17 residues. CDR1 SGHAT and CDR2 FQNNGV come from the germline V gene. V was shortened by 4 bases and J by 6 bases, with 21 bases between the two germline ends. CDR3 in amino acids: CASSSIQDPQRAGELFF. CDR3 coding DNA: TGTGCCAGCAGCTCCATACAAGACCCCCAGAGGGCCGGGGAGCTGTTTTTT.

This clonotype occurred a few times. J is TRBJ2-5 and V is TRBV4-3; TRBD2 might be the D (6 bases). The V end lost 2 bases, the J end lost 5 bases, and 15 bases lay between the germline ends. This CDR3 has 15 amino acids. CDR1 and CDR2 from the germline V gene are LGHNA and YSLEER. This CDR3 is CASSQQGGGWETQYF. CDR3 DNA sequence: TGCGCCAGCAGCCAACAGGGAGGTGGCTGGGAGACCCAGTACTTC.

This chain uses TRBV7-9 with TRBJ2-5; D uncertain. The CDR3 has 13 residues. Trimming took off 5 bases at V and 7 bases at J, with 14 bases between the two ends. From germline, CDR1 is SEHNR and CDR2 FQNEAQ (reference sequence). The DNA for the CDR3 is TGTGCCAGCAGCCCAGCGCCAGTCGGGACCCAGTACTTC. This gives the protein CASSPAPVGTQYF.

The genes are TRBV7-9 and TRBJ1-1; TRBD1 is a possible D gene (6 bases). The germline CDR1 and CDR2 sequences are SEHNR and FQNEAQ (reference sequence). V was cut by 5 bases and J by 0 bases, with 10 bases left in between. This CDR3 has 14 residues. CDR3 sequence reads: CASSPGALNTEAFF. The CDR3, as DNA: TGTGCCAGCAGCCCGGGGGCCTTGAACACTGAAGCTTTCTTT.

V and J are TRBV7-2 and TRBJ2-1; D unresolved. Trimming shortened V by 2 bases and J by 6 bases, and 5 bases separated the two germline ends. CDR3 size: 12 residues. Germline CDR1 reads SGHTA; CDR2 reads FQGNSA. CDR3 DNA: TGTGCCAGCAGCTTATTATCCAATGAGCAGTTCTTC. It encodes CASSLLSNEQFF.

This clonotype occurred a few times. The CDR3 DNA reads as TGTGCCAGCAGCGGTGAAATGGCCGGGGAGCTGTTTTTT. Residues: CASSGEMAGELFF. The chain recombines TRBV7-2 with TRBJ2-2; D unresolved. Trimming stripped 5 bases from V and 6 bases from J, with 10 bases between. Germline CDR1 SGHTA, CDR2 FQGNSA. CDR3 length equals 13 residues.

This chain links TRBV4-1 with TRBJ1-6, with no clear D. Per germline, CDR1 MGHRA and CDR2 YSYEKL. The CDR3 sequence is 14 residues long. Trimming took off 5 bases at V and 5 bases at J, with 10 bases between the two ends. The CDR3 bases are TGCGCCAGCAGCACCGGGCCGGATAATTCACCCCTCCACTTT. As protein: CASSTGPDNSPLHF.

The chain employs TRBV4-2 and TRBJ2-7; D possibly matches TRBD1 or TRBD2 (6 bases each). The CDR3 contains 16 residues. Germline CDR1 LGHNA, CDR2 YNFKEQ. Trimming pared 4 bases from V and 2 bases from J, leaving 18 bases between. CDR3 sequence reads: CASSPDLSGATYEQYF. CDR3 coding DNA: TGTGCCAGCAGCCCAGATCTGTCGGGGGCCACCTACGAGCAGTACTTC.

This clonotype was found a few times. V is TRBV27 and J is TRBJ2-2, with 10 bases matching TRBD2. V shed 2 bases, J shed 7 bases, and the junction held 4 bases outside the gene matches. This CDR3 is 15 amino acids long. Germline values: CDR1 MNHEY, CDR2 SMNVEV (reference sequence). The DNA for the CDR3 is TGTGCCAGCAGTTTAAAAGCGGGAGGGCTCGGGGAGCTGTTTTTT. Translation gives CASSLKAGGLGELFF.

This clonotype was observed a handful of times. The rearrangement uses TRBV28 and TRBJ2-3, with a weak D call TRBD2 (5 bases). With 7 bases removed from V and 6 bases from J, the gap between germline ends came to 17 bases. Germline CDR1 reads MDHEN; CDR2 reads SYDVKM. CDR3 size: 14 residues. CDR3 region: CASTTDWMSDTQYF. In DNA form, the CDR3 reads TGTGCCAGCACAACGGACTGGATGTCGGATACGCAGTATTTT.

The CDR3 spells CSVGGRSNQPQHF. The CDR3 region has the DNA TGCAGCGTTGGAGGACGGTCCAATCAGCCCCAGCATTTT. The rearrangement joins TRBV29-1 to TRBJ1-5; D call uncertain. This CDR3 is 13 amino acids long. Germline lookup yields CDR1 SQVTM and CDR2 ANQGSEA. The germline V and J ends were trimmed by 4 bases and 3 bases, with 10 bases remaining between them.

This clonotype was seen repeatedly, ten times or more. The chain has TRBV7-8 and TRBJ2-2; 8 nucleotides align to TRBD1. The CDR3 has 17 amino acids. Germline values: CDR1 SGHVS, CDR2 FQNEAQ. V shed 3 bases, J shed 7 bases, and the junction held 13 bases outside the gene matches. The CDR3 here is CASSFGYSGGAVGELFF. The CDR3 nucleotides read TGTGCCAGCAGCTTCGGATACTCAGGGGGCGCGGTCGGGGAGCTGTTTTTT.

V and J are TRBV12-3 or TRBV12-4 and TRBJ2-3; 11 bases agree with TRBD2. V was clipped by 5 bases and J by 5 bases; unmatched bases: 12. The CDR3 is 17 residues long. The CDR3 bases are TGTGCCAGCAGTGTCCCTAGCGGGGGGCCGCGGGGAGATACGCAGTATTTT. Translating it yields CASSVPSGGPRGDTQYF.

This clonotype was seen only a few times. The chain couples TRBV7-2 to TRBJ2-7; 8 bases are a match to TRBD1. Trimming at V came to 4 bases and at J to 6 bases, leaving 5 bases not matched to a gene. Per the germline V gene, CDR1 is SGHTA and CDR2 is FQGNSA. The CDR3 has 13 amino acids. The CDR3 spells CASSSGQGAEQYF. The CDR3 region has the DNA TGTGCCAGCAGCTCCGGACAGGGTGCCGAGCAGTACTTC.

This clonotype showed up just a few times. The chain couples TRBV7-2 to TRBJ1-5; 8 bases match TRBD1. Germline V gene data show CDR1 as SGHTA and CDR2 as FQGNSA. The CDR3 is made up of 15 amino acids. The trim removed 1 base at V and 6 bases at J, leaving 5 bases unmatched. DNA for the CDR3: TGTGCCAGCAGCTTAGAACAGGGGGTGGTTCAGCCCCAGCATTTT. It encodes CASSLEQGVVQPQHF.

The chain is built from TRBV2 and TRBJ2-3, with D uncertain. In germline, CDR1 is SNHLY, CDR2 FYNNEI. This CDR3 is built from 16 residues. Trimming pared 0 bases from V and 1 base from J, leaving 11 bases between. CDR3 coding DNA: TGTGCCAGCAGTGAAGCTCCCCTGCGAGGCACAGATACGCAGTATTTT. Translation gives CASSEAPLRGTDTQYF.

The chain uses TRBV7-2 and TRBJ1-6; no clear D gene. This CDR3 is built from 16 residues. Germline V gene sequence: CDR1 SGHTA, CDR2 FQGNSA. Deletions cut 1 base from V and 10 bases from J, with 17 bases between. CDR3 amino acids: CASSLGRAARVSPLHF. The CDR3 nucleotides read TGTGCCAGCAGCTTAGGTCGGGCAGCGAGGGTCTCACCCCTCCACTTT.

This clonotype occurred a few times. This chain connects TRBV5-6 to TRBJ1-5; D is uncertain. V gave up 0 bases and J gave up 3 bases, with 13 bases separating them. Germline CDR1 and CDR2: SGHDT and YYEEEE. This CDR3 contains 16 residues. The DNA of the CDR3 is TGTGCCAGCAGCTTGGGTTCGGCAGGCAACAATCAGCCCCAGCATTTT. Translation: CASSLGSAGNNQPQHF.

V and J are TRBV19 and TRBJ2-3; D remains ambiguous. V gave up 7 bases and J gave up 0 bases, with 14 bases separating them. The CDR3 length is 15 residues. Looked up from germline, CDR1 is LNHDA and CDR2 is SQIVND (reference sequence). The CDR3 sequence: CASKSRRSSTDTQYF. In DNA, the CDR3 is TGTGCCAGTAAGTCACGGCGGTCCAGCACAGATACGCAGTATTTT. Using reference TRBV19 and TRBJ2-3 for the parts outside the CDR3, the full variable domain is DGGITQSPKYLFRKEGQNVTLSCEQNLNHDAMYWYRQDPGQGLRLIYYSQIVNDFQKGDIAEGYSVSREKKESFPLTVTSAQKNPTAFYLCASKSRRSSTDTQYFGPGTRLTVL.

The V gene is TRBV20-1, the J gene TRBJ2-1; D gene ambiguous. V lost 3 bases, J lost 8 bases, and 17 bases lay in between. The CDR3 runs 14 residues. Germline assignment: CDR1 DFQATT and CDR2 SNEGSKA (reference sequence). The CDR3 nucleotides read TGCAGTGCTAGTGATCGGTTCCTTGGGGATGAGCAGTTCTTC. This translates into CSASDRFLGDEQFF.

The rearrangement joins TRBV6-5 to TRBJ2-1, with 10 bases lining up with TRBD2. The CDR3 sequence is 15 residues long. Germline-derived CDR1 and CDR2 are MNHEY and SVGAGI. V shed 6 bases, J shed 8 bases, and the junction held 10 bases outside the gene matches. The CDR3 coding sequence is TGTGCCAGCAGACAACAGGCTAGCGGGAGAGATGAGCAGTTCTTC. It specifies CASRQQASGRDEQFF.

This chain links TRBV5-6 with TRBJ1-2; no definite D call. V was pared by 4 bases and J by 2 bases, with 12 bases between. Germline V CDR1 and CDR2: SGHDT, YYEEEE. The CDR3 runs 14 residues. CDR3 sequence: CASSPDLGNYGYTF. CDR3 nucleotide sequence: TGTGCCAGCAGCCCGGACCTGGGGAACTATGGCTACACCTTC.

This clonotype turned up a few times. The genes are TRBV7-2 and TRBJ2-5; unclear D gene. The CDR3 runs 15 residues. Germline lookup yields CDR1 SGHTA and CDR2 FQGNSA. Trimming cost V 2 bases and J 2 bases, with 12 bases left between them. The CDR3 sequence: CASSLWSEQQETQYF. CDR3 nucleotide sequence: TGTGCCAGCAGCTTATGGAGCGAGCAACAAGAGACCCAGTACTTC.

V is TRBV12-3 or TRBV12-4 and J is TRBJ2-3; 8 positions match TRBD2. V was pared by 6 bases and J by 1 base, with 3 bases of the junction left unmatched. The CDR3 totals 14 residues. CDR3 in DNA: TGTGCCAGCAGCGGGGGGGCGGGCACAGATACGCAGTATTTT. It is translated as CASSGGAGTDTQYF.

The chain employs TRBV7-9 and TRBJ2-7; 8 bases fit TRBD1. V lost 3 bases to trimming and J lost 2 bases; unmatched junction nucleotides: 6. Germline CDR1 and CDR2: SEHNR and FQNEAQ (reference sequence). The CDR3 has 15 amino acids. The CDR3 region has the DNA TGTGCCAGCAGCTTCGGGACAGGTCTTCCCTACGAGCAGTACTTC. It translates to CASSFGTGLPYEQYF.

This clonotype showed up just a few times. The V gene is TRBV25-1, the J gene TRBJ2-2; no reliable D call. The V gene's germline CDR1 is MGHDK and CDR2 SYGVNS. The CDR3 runs 12 residues. Trimming cost V 1 base and J 8 bases, with 5 bases left between them. The CDR3 nucleotides read TGTGCCAGCAGTGAATCTGGAGGGGAGCTGTTTTTT. Its translation is CASSESGGELFF.